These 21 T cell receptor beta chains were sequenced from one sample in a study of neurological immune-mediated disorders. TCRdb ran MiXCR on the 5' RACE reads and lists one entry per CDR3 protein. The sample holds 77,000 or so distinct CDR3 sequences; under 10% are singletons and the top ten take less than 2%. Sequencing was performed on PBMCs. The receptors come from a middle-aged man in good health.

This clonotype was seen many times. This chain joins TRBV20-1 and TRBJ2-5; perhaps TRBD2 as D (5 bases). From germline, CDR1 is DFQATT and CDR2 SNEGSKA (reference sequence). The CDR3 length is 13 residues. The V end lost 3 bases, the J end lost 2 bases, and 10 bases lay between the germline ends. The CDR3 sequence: CSASVSGQETQYF. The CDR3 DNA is TGCAGTGCTAGCGTCTCGGGGCAAGAGACCCAGTACTTC.

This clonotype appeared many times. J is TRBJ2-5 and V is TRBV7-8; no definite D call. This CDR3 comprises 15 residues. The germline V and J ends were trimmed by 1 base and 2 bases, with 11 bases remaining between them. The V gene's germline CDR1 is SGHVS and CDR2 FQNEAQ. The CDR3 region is CASSLVWTDQETQYF. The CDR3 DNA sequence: TGTGCCAGCAGCTTAGTGTGGACGGATCAAGAGACCCAGTACTTC.

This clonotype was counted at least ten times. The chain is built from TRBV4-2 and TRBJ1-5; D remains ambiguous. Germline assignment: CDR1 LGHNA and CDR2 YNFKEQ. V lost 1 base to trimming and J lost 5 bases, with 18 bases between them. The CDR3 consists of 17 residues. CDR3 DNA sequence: TGTGCCAGCAGCCAAGGACTTTTGCCAGGAGGAGATCAGCCCCAGCATTTT. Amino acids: CASSQGLLPGGDQPQHF.

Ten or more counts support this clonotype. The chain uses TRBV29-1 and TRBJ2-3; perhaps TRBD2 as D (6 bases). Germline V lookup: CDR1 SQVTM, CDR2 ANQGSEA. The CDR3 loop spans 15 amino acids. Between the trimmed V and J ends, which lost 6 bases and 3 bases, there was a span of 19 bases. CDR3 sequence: CSVAVMGGKTDTQYF. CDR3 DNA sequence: TGCAGCGTCGCCGTCATGGGCGGGAAGACAGATACGCAGTATTTT.

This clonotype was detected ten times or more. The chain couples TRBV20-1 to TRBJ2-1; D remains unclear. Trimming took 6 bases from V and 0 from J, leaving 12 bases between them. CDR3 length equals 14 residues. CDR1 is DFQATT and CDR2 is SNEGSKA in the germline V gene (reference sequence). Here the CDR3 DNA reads TGCAGTGCCCCACCGGGTTTCTCCTACAATGAGCAGTTCTTC. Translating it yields CSAPPGFSYNEQFF.

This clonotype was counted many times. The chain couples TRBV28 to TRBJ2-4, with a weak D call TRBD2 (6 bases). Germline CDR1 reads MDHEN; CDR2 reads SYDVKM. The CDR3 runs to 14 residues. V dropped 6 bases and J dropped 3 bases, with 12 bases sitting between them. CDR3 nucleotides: TGTGCCAGCAGGGGCTCCGGGGGCAAAAACATTCAGTACTTC. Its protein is CASRGSGGKNIQYF.

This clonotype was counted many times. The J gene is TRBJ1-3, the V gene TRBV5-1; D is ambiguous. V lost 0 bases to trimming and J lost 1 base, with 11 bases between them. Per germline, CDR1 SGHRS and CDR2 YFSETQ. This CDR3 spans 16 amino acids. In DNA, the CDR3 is TGCGCCAGCAGCTTGGATGACATCTCGTCTGGAAACACCATATATTTT. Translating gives CASSLDDISSGNTIYF.

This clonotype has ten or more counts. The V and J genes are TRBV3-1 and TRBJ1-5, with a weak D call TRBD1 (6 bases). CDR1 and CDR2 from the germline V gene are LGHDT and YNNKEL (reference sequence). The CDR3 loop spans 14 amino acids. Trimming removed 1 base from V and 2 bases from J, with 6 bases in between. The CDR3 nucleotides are TGTGCCAGCAGCCAAGGACAGGGCAATCAGCCCCAGCATTTT. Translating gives CASSQGQGNQPQHF. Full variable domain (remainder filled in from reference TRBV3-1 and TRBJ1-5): DTAVSQTPKYLVTQMGNDKSIKCEQNLGHDTMYWYKQDSKKFLKIMFSYNNKELIINETVPNRFSPKSPDKAHLNLHINSLELGDSAVYFCASSQGQGNQPQHFGDGTRLSIL.

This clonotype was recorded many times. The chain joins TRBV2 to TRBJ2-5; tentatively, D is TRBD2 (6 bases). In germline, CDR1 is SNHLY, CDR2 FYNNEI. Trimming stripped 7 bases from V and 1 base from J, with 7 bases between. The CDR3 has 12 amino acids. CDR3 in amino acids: CASNGGQETQYF. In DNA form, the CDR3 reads TGTGCCAGCAACGGGGGCCAAGAGACCCAGTACTTC.

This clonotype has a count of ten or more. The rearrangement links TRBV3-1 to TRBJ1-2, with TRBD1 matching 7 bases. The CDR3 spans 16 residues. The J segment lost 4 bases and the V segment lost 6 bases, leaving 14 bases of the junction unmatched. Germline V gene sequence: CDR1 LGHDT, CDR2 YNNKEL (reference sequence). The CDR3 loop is CASSQGQILYFYGYTF. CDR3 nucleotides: TGTGCCAGCAGTCAGGGACAGATCCTTTATTTCTATGGCTACACCTTC.

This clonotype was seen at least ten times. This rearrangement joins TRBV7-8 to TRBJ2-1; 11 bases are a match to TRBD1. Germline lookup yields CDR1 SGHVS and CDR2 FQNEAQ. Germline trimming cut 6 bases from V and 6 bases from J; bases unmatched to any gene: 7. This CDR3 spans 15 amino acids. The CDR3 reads CASRNRDRGANEQFF. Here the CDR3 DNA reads TGTGCCAGCAGGAATAGGGACAGGGGGGCCAATGAGCAGTTCTTC.

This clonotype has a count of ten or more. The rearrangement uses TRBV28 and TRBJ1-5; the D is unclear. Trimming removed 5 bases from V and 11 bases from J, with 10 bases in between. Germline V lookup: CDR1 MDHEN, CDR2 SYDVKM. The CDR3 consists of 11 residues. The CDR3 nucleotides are TGTGCCAGCAGTCAAGTGAGAGCCCAGCATTTT. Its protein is CASSQVRAQHF. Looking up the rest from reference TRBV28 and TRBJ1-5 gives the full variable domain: DVKVTQSSRYLVKRTGEKVFLECVQDMDHENMFWYRQDPGLGLRLIYFSYDVKMKEKGDIPEGYSVSREKKERFSLILESASTNQTSMYLCASSQVRAQHFGDGTRLSIL.

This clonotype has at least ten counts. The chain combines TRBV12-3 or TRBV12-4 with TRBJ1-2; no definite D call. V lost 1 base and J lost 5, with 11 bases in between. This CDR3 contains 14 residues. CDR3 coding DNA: TGTGCCAGCAGTTTAGTACAAGGGATGTATGGCTACACCTTC. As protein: CASSLVQGMYGYTF.

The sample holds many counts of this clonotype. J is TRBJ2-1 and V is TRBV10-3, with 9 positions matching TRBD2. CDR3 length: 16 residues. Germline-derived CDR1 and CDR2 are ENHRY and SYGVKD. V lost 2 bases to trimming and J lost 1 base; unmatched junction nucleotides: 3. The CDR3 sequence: CAISEISGGSYNEQFF. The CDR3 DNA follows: TGTGCCATCAGTGAGATAAGCGGGGGGTCCTACAATGAGCAGTTCTTC.

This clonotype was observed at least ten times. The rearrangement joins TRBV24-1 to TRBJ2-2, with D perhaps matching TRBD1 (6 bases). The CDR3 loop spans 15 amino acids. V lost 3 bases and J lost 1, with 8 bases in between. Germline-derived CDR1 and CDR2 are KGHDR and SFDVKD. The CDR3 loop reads CATSDPGQNTGELFF. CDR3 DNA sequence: TGTGCCACCAGTGATCCGGGACAGAACACCGGGGAGCTGTTTTTT.

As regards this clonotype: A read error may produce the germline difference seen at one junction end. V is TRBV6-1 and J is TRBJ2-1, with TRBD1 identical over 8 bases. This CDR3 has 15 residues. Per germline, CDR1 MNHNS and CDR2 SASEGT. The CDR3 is CASSTASRGRNEQIF. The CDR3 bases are TGTGCCAGCAGCACAGCTTCCAGGGGGCGCAATGAGCAGATCTTC.

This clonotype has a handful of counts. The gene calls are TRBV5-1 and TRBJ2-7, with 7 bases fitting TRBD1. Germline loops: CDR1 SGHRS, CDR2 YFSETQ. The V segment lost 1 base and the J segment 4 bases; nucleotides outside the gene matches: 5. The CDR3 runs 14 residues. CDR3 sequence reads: CASSLNRQGYEQYF. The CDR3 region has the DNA TGCGCCAGCAGCTTGAACCGACAGGGATACGAGCAGTACTTC.

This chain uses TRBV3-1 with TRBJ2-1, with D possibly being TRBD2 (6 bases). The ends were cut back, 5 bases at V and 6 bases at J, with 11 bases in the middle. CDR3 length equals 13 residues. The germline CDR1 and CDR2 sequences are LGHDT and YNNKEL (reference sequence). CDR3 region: CASSTLATNEQFF. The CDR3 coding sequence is TGTGCCAGCAGCACACTAGCCACCAATGAGCAGTTCTTC.

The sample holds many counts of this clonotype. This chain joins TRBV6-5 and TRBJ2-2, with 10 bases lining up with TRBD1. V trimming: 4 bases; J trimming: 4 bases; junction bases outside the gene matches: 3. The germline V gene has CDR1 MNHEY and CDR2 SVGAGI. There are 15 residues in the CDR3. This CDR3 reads CASSWTGGGTGELFF. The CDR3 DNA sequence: TGTGCCAGCAGTTGGACAGGGGGAGGCACCGGGGAGCTGTTTTTT.

The CDR3, as DNA: TGCGCCAGCAGCCAAGATATCTGGAGCGGAGCTAATGAGCAGTTCTTC. Translated, it gives CASSQDIWSGANEQFF. The V gene is TRBV4-1, the J gene TRBJ2-1, with D possibly TRBD2 on 5 matching bases. Trimming left V 0 bases short and J 7 bases short, with 16 bases between. This CDR3 has 16 residues. CDR1 and CDR2 from the germline V gene are MGHRA and YSYEKL.

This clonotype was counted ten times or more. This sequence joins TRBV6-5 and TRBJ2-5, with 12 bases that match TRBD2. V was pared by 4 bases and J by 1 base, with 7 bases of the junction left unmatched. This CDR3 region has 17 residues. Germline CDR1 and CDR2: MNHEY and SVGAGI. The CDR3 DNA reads TGTGCCAGCAGTTTCACTAGCGGGGGGCCCTTCCAAGAGACCCAGTACTTC. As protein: CASSFTSGGPFQETQYF.